The 32 T cell receptor beta chains listed next were all sequenced from one sample in a study of blood T cell repertoires in COVID-19. Using immunoSEQ multiplex PCR, the repertoire was profiled, and TCRdb retains in-frame clones only, with some absent. The data show about 400,000 clones, 85% to 90% seen once. Sequenced input: PBMCs or T cells enriched from blood (not recorded which). The receptor source for this set is a woman in her twenties or thirties with acute COVID-19.

This rearrangement joins TRBV28 to TRBJ2-7, with D maybe TRBD2 (6 bases). The germline CDR1 and CDR2 sequences are MDHEN and SYDVKM. CDR3 length equals 17 residues. Trimming took off 2 bases at V and 0 bases at J, with 17 bases between the two ends. CDR3 nucleotides: TGTGCCAGCAGTTTAAACAGGTATAAGACTAGCTCCTACGAGCAGTACTTC. Protein sequence: CASSLNRYKTSSYEQYF. The variable domain in full, completed from reference TRBV28 and TRBJ2-7, reads DVKVTQSSRYLVKRTGEKVFLECVQDMDHENMFWYRQDPGLGLRLIYFSYDVKMKEKGDIPEGYSVSREKKERFSLILESASTNQTSMYLCASSLNRYKTSSYEQYFGPGTRLTVT.

This chain joins TRBV11-2 and TRBJ2-7, with D unclear. The length of the CDR3 is 11 residues. V was pared by 4 bases and J by 3 bases, with 4 bases between. Germline CDR1 is SGHAT and CDR2 is FQNNGV. CDR3 residues: CASSSFYEQYF. In nucleotides, the CDR3 is TGTGCCAGCAGCTCTTTCTACGAGCAGTACTTC. Variable domain in full (rest from reference TRBV11-2 and TRBJ2-7): EAGVAQSPRYKIIEKRQSVAFWCNPISGHATLYWYQQILGQGPKLLIQFQNNGVVDDSQLPKDRFSAERLKGVDSTLKIQPAKLEDSAVYLCASSSFYEQYFGPGTRLTVT.

The V and J genes are TRBV7-9 and TRBJ1-4; 7 bases are a match to TRBD1. The germline gives CDR1 SEHNR, CDR2 FQNEAQ (reference sequence). The CDR3 spans 16 residues. V dropped 5 bases and J dropped 8; count of bases not matched to a gene: 14. CDR3 sequence (DNA): TGTGCCAGCAGCCCCGCCAAACAGGGGCCGTGGGAAAAACTGTTTTTT. Translating gives CASSPAKQGPWEKLFF.

The chain combines TRBV5-8 with TRBJ1-5; no clear D. V was clipped by 6 bases and J by 3 bases, with 16 bases between them. The CDR3 totals 15 residues. Germline-derived CDR1 and CDR2 are SGHTS and YDEGEE. The chain's CDR3 is CASTQWELDNQPQHF. The CDR3 DNA follows: TGTGCCAGCACCCAGTGGGAGTTAGACAATCAGCCCCAGCATTTT.

This chain connects TRBV27 to TRBJ1-5, with TRBD1 as a possible D gene (6 bases). In germline, CDR1 is MNHEY, CDR2 SMNVEV (reference sequence). CDR3 length: 17 amino acids. Between the trimmed V and J ends, which lost 5 bases and 4 bases, there was a span of 21 bases. The CDR3 loop is CASSPRGGRSTNQPQHF. CDR3 in DNA: TGTGCCAGCAGTCCAAGGGGGGGCAGGAGCACAAATCAGCCCCAGCATTTT.

DNA for the CDR3: TGTGCCAGCAACCGGGGGGGGGCCTACGAGCAGTACTTC. This encodes CASNRGGAYEQYF. The chain combines TRBV9 with TRBJ2-7; 8 bases align to TRBD2. Germline V CDR1 and CDR2: SGDLS, YYNGEE. Germline trimming cut 6 bases from V and 2 bases from J; bases unmatched to any gene: 4. This CDR3 has 13 amino acids.

This chain uses TRBV5-1 with TRBJ2-7; D may be TRBD2 (6 bases). This CDR3 is built from 16 residues. The ends were cut back, 1 base at V and 0 bases at J, with 14 bases in the middle. CDR1 and CDR2 (germline): SGHRS, YFSETQ. The CDR3 nucleotides read TGCGCCAGCAGCTTGAATGTGGAGGGGCGCTCCTACGAGCAGTACTTC. This translates into CASSLNVEGRSYEQYF.

This clone was seen a few times. The chain employs TRBV2 and TRBJ2-3; maybe TRBD1 (5 bases). Germline CDR1 reads SNHLY; CDR2 reads FYNNEI. There are 13 residues in the CDR3. V lost 7 bases, J lost 0 bases, and 8 bases lay in between. CDR3 protein: CASKWGSTDTQYF. CDR3 nucleotides: TGTGCCAGCAAATGGGGCAGCACAGATACGCAGTATTTT.

V is TRBV6-1 and J is TRBJ1-2; D is perhaps TRBD1 (5 bases). Germline-derived CDR1 and CDR2 are MNHNS and SASEGT. The CDR3 runs 13 residues. V shed 1 base and J shed 7 bases, with 10 bases lying between them. The CDR3 is CASSEVGRAGYTF. The CDR3 bases are TGTGCCAGCAGTGAAGTAGGCAGGGCTGGCTACACCTTC.

The rearrangement uses TRBV5-1 and TRBJ2-1; 9 bases line up with TRBD2. CDR1 and CDR2 from the germline V gene are SGHRS and YFSETQ. The CDR3 totals 14 residues. J was trimmed by 6 bases and V by 9 bases; bases with no gene match: 10. The CDR3 protein is CATSRGGATNEQFF. The CDR3, as DNA: TGCGCCACTTCTCGCGGGGGGGCCACCAATGAGCAGTTCTTC.

This sequence joins TRBV7-9 and TRBJ1-2; D might be TRBD1 (6 bases). The V gene lost 5 bases and the J gene lost 5 bases, with 18 bases spanning the gap. This CDR3 contains 15 residues. The germline V gene encodes CDR1 SEHNR and CDR2 FQNEAQ (reference sequence). Here the CDR3 reads CASSPDSGVGYGYTF. CDR3 DNA sequence: TGTGCCAGCAGCCCTGATTCAGGGGTAGGGTATGGCTACACCTTC.

This rearrangement joins TRBV13 to TRBJ2-1; TRBD1 might be the D (6 bases). The germline V and J ends were trimmed by 4 bases and 6 bases, with 28 bases remaining between them. Germline V gene lookup returns CDR1 PRHDT and CDR2 FYEKMQ (reference sequence). This CDR3 is 19 amino acids long. The chain's CDR3 is CASSSTSDRRRTYSNEQFF. CDR3 in DNA: TGTGCCAGCAGCTCCACCAGCGACAGGAGGCGTACCTACTCCAATGAGCAGTTCTTC.

This clone was seen once. The J gene is TRBJ2-1, the V gene TRBV9; a weak D match, TRBD2 (6 bases). The V gene lost 1 base and the J gene lost 3 bases, with 11 bases spanning the gap. The CDR3 consists of 15 residues. Per germline, CDR1 SGDLS and CDR2 YYNGEE. DNA of the CDR3: TGTGCCAGCAGCGTATCCGGGGGTGACTACAATGAGCAGTTCTTC. This codes for CASSVSGGDYNEQFF.

The chain combines TRBV5-1 with TRBJ2-3; the match to TRBD1 covers 8 bases. This CDR3 is built from 14 residues. V lost 3 bases, J lost 4 bases, and 4 bases stayed unmatched. CDR1 SGHRS and CDR2 YFSETQ come from the germline V gene. The CDR3 loop reads CASSYDRGADTQYF. The CDR3 region has the DNA TGCGCCAGCAGCTACGACAGGGGAGCAGATACGCAGTATTTT.

The chain uses TRBV9 and TRBJ1-3, with D possibly being TRBD1 (6 bases). Germline loops: CDR1 SGDLS, CDR2 YYNGEE. The CDR3 runs to 17 residues. Between the trimmed V and J ends, which lost 6 bases and 2 bases, there was a span of 21 bases. CDR3 coding DNA: TGTGCCAGCACCCCCGGACAGTCCTCCTACCCTGGAAACACCATATATTTT. Translation: CASTPGQSSYPGNTIYF.

The V call is TRBV20-1, the J call TRBJ1-4; D call uncertain. The CDR3 spans 11 residues. Between the trimmed V and J ends, which lost 6 bases and 11 bases, there was a span of 13 bases. Germline-derived CDR1 and CDR2 are DFQATT and SNEGSKA (reference sequence). The CDR3 region has the DNA TGCAGTGCCTCAACCCTTGAGAAACTGTTTTTT. Amino acids: CSASTLEKLFF.

The V and J genes are TRBV12-5 and TRBJ1-5; D remains unclear. The CDR3 has 15 amino acids. The V gene lost 0 bases and the J gene lost 3 bases, with 9 bases spanning the gap. The V gene's germline CDR1 is LGHNT and CDR2 FRNRAP. The CDR3 nucleotides are TGTGCTAGTGGTTTGGTCGGCGGAATCAATCAGCCCCAGCATTTT. Encoded protein: CASGLVGGINQPQHF. The whole variable domain, remainder taken from reference TRBV12-5 and TRBJ1-5, is DARVTQTPRHKVTEMGQEVTMRCQPILGHNTVFWYRQTMMQGLELLAYFRNRAPLDDSGMPKDRFSAEMPDATLATLKIQPSEPRDSAVYFCASGLVGGINQPQHFGDGTRLSIL.

This clone was counted only a few times. The chain uses TRBV3-1 (or the pseudogene TRBV3-2) and TRBJ2-7; no clear D gene. CDR3 length: 12 residues. Trimming cost V 4 bases and J 0 bases, with 4 bases left between them. Germline V gene sequence: CDR1 LGHDT, CDR2 YNNKEL (reference sequence). The CDR3 coding sequence is TGTGCCAGCAGCCTCCTCTCCTACGAGCAGTACTTC. Protein sequence: CASSLLSYEQYF.

The chain couples TRBV7-6 to TRBJ2-1; D remains unclear. Trimming stripped 5 bases from V and 4 bases from J, with 6 bases between. The germline V gene encodes CDR1 SGHVS and CDR2 FNYEAQ. The CDR3 sequence is 12 residues long. The CDR3 is CASSLPYNEQFF. As DNA, the CDR3 is TGTGCCAGCAGCCTTCCTTACAATGAGCAGTTCTTC.

The chain couples TRBV24-1 to TRBJ2-1; 11 nucleotides agree with TRBD2. The germline CDR1 and CDR2 sequences are KGHDR and SFDVKD. Trimming removed 4 bases from V and 7 bases from J; junction bases left unmatched: 5. The CDR3 sequence is 15 residues long. CDR3: CATSDLAGGRNEQFF. The CDR3 region has the DNA TGTGCCACCAGTGACCTAGCGGGGGGCCGAAATGAGCAGTTCTTC.

The sample holds one count of this clone. The chain links TRBV6-2 or TRBV6-3 to TRBJ2-3, with 14 bases fitting TRBD2. This CDR3 spans 20 amino acids. Germline-derived CDR1 and CDR2 are MNHEY and SVGEGT. J was trimmed by 1 base and V by 2 bases; bases with no gene match: 11. CDR3 amino acids: CASSYQRRTSGGPRTDTQYF. In nucleotides, the CDR3 is TGTGCCAGCAGTTACCAGAGAAGGACTAGCGGGGGGCCCCGCACAGATACGCAGTATTTT.

The V gene is TRBV2, the J gene TRBJ1-1; tentatively, D is TRBD1 (5 bases). This CDR3 region has 15 residues. The germline V gene encodes CDR1 SNHLY and CDR2 FYNNEI. The ends were cut back, 1 base at V and 1 base at J, with 10 bases in the middle. The CDR3, as DNA: TGTGCCAGCAGTGAAGTCCGCGGGGGGAACACTGAAGCTTTCTTT. Translation: CASSEVRGGNTEAFF.

The chain uses TRBV12-5 and TRBJ1-3, with TRBD1 matching 10 bases. CDR1 is LGHNT, CDR2 FRNRAP, per germline. The V and J ends lost 3 bases and 1 base, in that order; junction bases with no gene match: 6. The CDR3 runs to 17 residues. The CDR3 is CASGFGDRGRSGNTIYF. DNA of the CDR3: TGTGCTAGTGGTTTTGGTGACAGGGGGCGTTCTGGAAACACCATATATTTT.

The chain couples TRBV7-3 to TRBJ1-2, with 9 bases matching TRBD1. Germline V gene data show CDR1 as SGHTA and CDR2 as FQGTGA. After removal of 8 bases from V and 6 bases from J, the junction contained 7 bases not matched to a gene. There are 13 residues in the CDR3. DNA of the CDR3: TGTGCCAGCGGGACAGGGAAAGAAGATGGCTACACCTTC. The encoded protein is CASGTGKEDGYTF.

The chain links TRBV24-1 to TRBJ2-1; 9 nucleotides align to TRBD1. The length of the CDR3 is 15 residues. The germline CDR1 and CDR2 sequences are KGHDR and SFDVKD. V shed 2 bases, J shed 8 bases, and the junction held 6 bases outside the gene matches. The CDR3 sequence: CATSDSQTGGDEQFF. The CDR3, as DNA: TGTGCCACCAGTGATTCCCAAACAGGGGGCGATGAGCAGTTCTTC.

This clone was recorded once. The junction departs from germline at one end; a sequencing error may be responsible. The chain links TRBV2 to TRBJ2-1; 9 nucleotides match TRBD2. Germline assignment: CDR1 SNHLY and CDR2 FYNNEI. This CDR3 contains 16 residues. The CDR3 region is CASSDSTGTSRYSMVF. Here the CDR3 DNA reads TGTGCCAGCAGTGACTCCACCGGGACTAGCAGATATAGTATGGTCTTC. Full variable domain (missing parts from reference TRBV2 and TRBJ2-1): EPEVTQTPSHQVTQMGQEVILRCVPISNHLYFYWYRQILGQKVEFLVSFYNNEISEKSEIFDDQFSVERPDGSNFTLKIRSTKLEDSAMYFCASSDSTGTSRYSMVFGPGTRLTVL.

The chain links TRBV29-1 to TRBJ2-1, with 12 bases identical to TRBD2. The CDR3 runs to 15 residues. Germline V gives CDR1 SQVTM, CDR2 ANQGSEA. V lost 6 bases, J lost 3 bases, and 6 bases stayed unmatched. Here the CDR3 reads CSVQRTSGDYNEQFF. In nucleotides, the CDR3 is TGCAGCGTCCAACGGACTAGCGGGGACTACAATGAGCAGTTCTTC.

The V gene is TRBV5-4, the J gene TRBJ2-7; 7 nucleotides align to TRBD2. The trim removed 2 bases at V and 7 bases at J, leaving 12 bases unmatched. Germline CDR1 is SGHNT and CDR2 is YYREEE (reference sequence). The CDR3 runs 15 residues. In DNA, the CDR3 is TGTGCCAGCAGCTTTTGGGGAGGGCCCTTGGGTGAGCAGTACTTC. This sequence encodes CASSFWGGPLGEQYF.

This clone showed up just a few times. The chain has TRBV28 and TRBJ2-7; no reliable D call. Per germline, CDR1 MDHEN and CDR2 SYDVKM. V dropped 6 bases and J dropped 0 bases, with 15 bases sitting between them. This CDR3 spans 15 amino acids. The CDR3 DNA reads TGTGCCAGCAGGGTGAGCTACTGGAGCTCCTACGAGCAGTACTTC. Amino acids: CASRVSYWSSYEQYF.

For the CDR3, the DNA is TGTGCCAGCTCCCAGACTAGCACAGATACGCAGTATTTT. Amino acids: CASSQTSTDTQYF. This chain connects TRBV18 to TRBJ2-3; D call uncertain. Germline CDR1 KGHSH, CDR2 LQKENI. This CDR3 contains 13 residues. The V end was cut by 6 bases, the J end by 0 bases, with 7 bases between.

This chain's CDR3 is CASSRRGTGELFF. CDR3 sequence (DNA): TGTGCCAGTAGTCGGAGGGGCACCGGGGAGCTGTTTTTT. The V gene is TRBV19, the J gene TRBJ2-2; weak D call: TRBD2 (6 bases). The ends were cut back, 5 bases at V and 4 bases at J, with 8 bases in the middle. Looked up from germline, CDR1 is LNHDA and CDR2 is SQIVND (reference sequence). The CDR3 covers 13 residues.

This chain links TRBV4-1 with TRBJ1-3; D is unresolved. V gave up 1 base and J gave up 3 bases, with 13 bases separating them. CDR1 is MGHRA, CDR2 YSYEKL, per germline. This CDR3 spans 16 amino acids. The CDR3 here is CASSQGRDVSGNTIYF. CDR3 DNA: TGCGCCAGCAGCCAAGGGCGGGATGTAAGTGGAAACACCATATATTTT.